This record covers a single T cell receptor beta chain. What it binds is not known. The data derive from a study of T cell responses to AZD1222 COVID-19 vaccine. CDR1 is SGDLS and CDR2 is YYNGEE in the germline V gene. V was clipped by 0 bases and J by 3 bases; unmatched bases: 2. This CDR3 contains 15 residues. Method: immunoSEQ multiplex PCR; TCRdb's copy keeps in-frame clones and lacks some. The sample lists about 140,000 clones, 70% to 90% seen once, with over 3% in the top ten. General study findings and limits: Targeting of unmutated variant regions was reportedly seen in nearly half of spike-specific TCRs. Scientists sampled the repertoires only once the peak T cell response had passed.

This chain joins TRBV9 and TRBJ2-7; 11 bases map to TRBD1. This TCR came from an adult who received the AZD1222 COVID-19 vaccine. Sequenced material: peripheral blood, taken 28 days after the second AZD1222 dose. CDR3 loop: CASSVGGQGGYEQYF. CDR3 DNA sequence: TGTGCCAGCAGCGTAGGGGGACAGGGGGGCTACGAGCAGTACTTC.